The 20 T cell receptor beta chains below all came from one sample that was sequenced in a study of CXCR3-negative and CXCR3-positive naive CD8 T cells. The TRB libraries of cDNA were built by UMI-labeled 5' RACE. TCRdb reprocessed the 5' RACE reads, keeping one entry per CDR3 protein, no DNA. This table holds about 40,000 distinct CDR3 sequences. The material sequenced was memory CD8+ T cells from blood. Source of these receptors: a human donor in good health. Some clones in this sample may be carry-over from other donors' samples.

The chain uses TRBV7-9 and TRBJ1-1; TCRdb selects TRBD1, and the lack of DNA leaves this call unchecked. Germline V lookup: CDR1 SEHNR, CDR2 FQNEAQ (reference sequence). CDR3 length: 14 amino acids. The CDR3 sequence: CASSYDRPYTEAFF.

The V call is TRBV11-2, the J call TRBJ2-7. The CDR3 has 14 residues. CDR1 is SGHAT, CDR2 FQNNGV, per germline. This CDR3 reads CASILGQGPYEQYF. The variable domain in full, completed from reference TRBV11-2 and TRBJ2-7, reads EAGVAQSPRYKIIEKRQSVAFWCNPISGHATLYWYQQILGQGPKLLIQFQNNGVVDDSQLPKDRFSAERLKGVDSTLKIQPAKLEDSAVYLCASILGQGPYEQYFGPGTRLTVT.

This CDR3 is CASSYATSGVHEQYF. This rearrangement joins TRBV6-5 to TRBJ2-7; TCRdb outputs TRBD2, but without DNA this stays unchecked. The CDR3 has 15 amino acids. Germline CDR1 and CDR2: MNHEY and SVGAGI.

J is TRBJ2-1 and V is TRBV7-2; the TCRdb D gene call, TRBD1, has no DNA to confirm it. CDR1 is SGHTA and CDR2 is FQGNSA in the germline V gene. The CDR3 consists of 14 residues. The CDR3 loop is CASSFAGTNNEQFF.

This rearrangement joins TRBV11-1 to TRBJ1-1. The CDR3 runs to 12 residues. Germline V gene lookup returns CDR1 SGHAT and CDR2 FQDESV (reference sequence). The CDR3 region is CASRRENTEAFF. The full variable domain, its missing parts supplied by reference TRBV11-1 and TRBJ1-1, is EAEVAQSPRYKITEKSQAVAFWCDPISGHATLYWYRQILGQGPELLVQFQDESVVDDSQLPKDRFSAERLKGVDSTLKIQPAELGDSAMYLCASRRENTEAFFGQGTRLTVV.

V usage is TRBV11-2 and J usage is TRBJ2-3; TCRdb's D call of TRBD1 is untestable without DNA. The length of the CDR3 is 13 residues. CDR1 and CDR2 (germline): SGHAT, FQNNGV. CDR3 loop: CASSSYRGDTQYF.

This chain joins TRBV7-6 and TRBJ2-1; TCRdb's D gene call, TRBD1, goes unchecked for lack of DNA. CDR1 SGHVS and CDR2 FNYEAQ come from the germline V gene. The CDR3 is 13 residues long. CDR3 amino acids: CASSPTGYNEQFF.

The V gene is TRBV6-1, the J gene TRBJ2-6; TCRdb returns TRBD2, unconfirmable since there is no DNA. CDR1 MNHNS and CDR2 SASEGT come from the germline V gene. The CDR3 has 16 residues. This CDR3 is CASSGEGLSGANVLTF.

The rearrangement links TRBV5-1 to TRBJ2-5. Germline loops: CDR1 SGHRS, CDR2 YFSETQ. The CDR3 covers 11 residues. CDR3 sequence reads: CASSFGETQYF.

V is TRBV19 and J is TRBJ1-1. CDR1 and CDR2 (germline): LNHDA, SQIVND (reference sequence). The CDR3 runs to 13 residues. Here the CDR3 reads CASSIGGGIEAFF. The full variable domain, rest sourced from reference TRBV19 and TRBJ1-1, is DGGITQSPKYLFRKEGQNVTLSCEQNLNHDAMYWYRQDPGQGLRLIYYSQIVNDFQKGDIAEGYSVSREKKESFPLTVTSAQKNPTAFYLCASSIGGGIEAFFGQGTRLTVV.

The J gene is TRBJ1-5, the V gene TRBV7-6; checking the TCRdb D call of TRBD1 is not possible without DNA. This CDR3 is built from 18 residues. Germline V gene data show CDR1 as SGHVS and CDR2 as FNYEAQ. This CDR3 is CASSTPGTGGVGNQPQHF. The full variable domain, in which reference TRBV7-6 and TRBJ1-5 provide the parts outside the CDR3, is GAGVSQSPRYKVTKRGQDVALRCDPISGHVSLYWYRQALGQGPEFLTYFNYEAQQDKSGLPNDRFSAERPEGSISTLTIQRTEQRDSAMYRCASSTPGTGGVGNQPQHFGDGTRLSIL.

The chain uses TRBV7-9 and TRBJ1-1. The CDR3 is made up of 13 amino acids. The germline gives CDR1 SEHNR, CDR2 FQNEAQ (reference sequence). The CDR3 sequence is CASSQSSATEAFF. The full variable domain, rest sourced from reference TRBV7-9 and TRBJ1-1, is DTGVSQNPRHKITKRGQNVTFRCDPISEHNRLYWYRQTLGQGPEFLTYFQNEAQLEKSRLLSDRFSAERPKGSFSTLEIQRTEQGDSAMYLCASSQSSATEAFFGQGTRLTVV.

The V call is TRBV12-3 or TRBV12-4, the J call TRBJ2-3; the D call of TRBD1 rests on TCRdb alone, since no DNA is present to check it. The CDR3 is 17 residues long. CDR3 sequence: CASSPGQGGPSTDTQYF.

The chain joins TRBV6-5 to TRBJ2-7; checking the TCRdb D call of TRBD1 is not possible without DNA. This CDR3 has 15 residues. Germline CDR1 and CDR2: MNHEY and SVGAGI. CDR3 amino acids: CASSYSGGASYEQYF.

This rearrangement joins TRBV3-1 to TRBJ2-1. This CDR3 has 15 amino acids. Germline V gives CDR1 LGHDT, CDR2 YNNKEL (reference sequence). CDR3: CASSQGLQSYNEQFF.

The V and J genes are TRBV29-1 and TRBJ2-7; TCRdb proposes TRBD1, but this gene call is untestable without DNA. This CDR3 has 19 amino acids. Germline V CDR1 and CDR2: SQVTM, ANQGSEA. CDR3 amino acids: CSVEAGRTGTVRDSYEQYF.

J is TRBJ2-3 and V is TRBV10-3; with no DNA, the TCRdb D assignment of TRBD1 cannot be verified. This CDR3 is built from 15 residues. Per the germline V gene, CDR1 is ENHRY and CDR2 is SYGVKD. This CDR3 is CANLDDQGETDTQYF.

The rearrangement uses TRBV10-2 and TRBJ1-1. Germline-derived CDR1 and CDR2 are WSHSY and SAAADI. The length of the CDR3 is 12 residues. The CDR3 protein is CASRGGDLRAFF.

The rearrangement links TRBV5-1 to TRBJ2-2; TCRdb picks TRBD1, but there is no DNA to check that call. Germline CDR1 SGHRS, CDR2 YFSETQ. This CDR3 contains 15 residues. CDR3 protein: CASSLSAGGTGELFF.

The chain couples TRBV29-1 to TRBJ2-1; lacking DNA, the TRBD1 call made by TCRdb goes unchecked. CDR3 length: 15 amino acids. The germline V gene has CDR1 SQVTM and CDR2 ANQGSEA. This chain's CDR3 is CSVKTPGTAANEQFF.